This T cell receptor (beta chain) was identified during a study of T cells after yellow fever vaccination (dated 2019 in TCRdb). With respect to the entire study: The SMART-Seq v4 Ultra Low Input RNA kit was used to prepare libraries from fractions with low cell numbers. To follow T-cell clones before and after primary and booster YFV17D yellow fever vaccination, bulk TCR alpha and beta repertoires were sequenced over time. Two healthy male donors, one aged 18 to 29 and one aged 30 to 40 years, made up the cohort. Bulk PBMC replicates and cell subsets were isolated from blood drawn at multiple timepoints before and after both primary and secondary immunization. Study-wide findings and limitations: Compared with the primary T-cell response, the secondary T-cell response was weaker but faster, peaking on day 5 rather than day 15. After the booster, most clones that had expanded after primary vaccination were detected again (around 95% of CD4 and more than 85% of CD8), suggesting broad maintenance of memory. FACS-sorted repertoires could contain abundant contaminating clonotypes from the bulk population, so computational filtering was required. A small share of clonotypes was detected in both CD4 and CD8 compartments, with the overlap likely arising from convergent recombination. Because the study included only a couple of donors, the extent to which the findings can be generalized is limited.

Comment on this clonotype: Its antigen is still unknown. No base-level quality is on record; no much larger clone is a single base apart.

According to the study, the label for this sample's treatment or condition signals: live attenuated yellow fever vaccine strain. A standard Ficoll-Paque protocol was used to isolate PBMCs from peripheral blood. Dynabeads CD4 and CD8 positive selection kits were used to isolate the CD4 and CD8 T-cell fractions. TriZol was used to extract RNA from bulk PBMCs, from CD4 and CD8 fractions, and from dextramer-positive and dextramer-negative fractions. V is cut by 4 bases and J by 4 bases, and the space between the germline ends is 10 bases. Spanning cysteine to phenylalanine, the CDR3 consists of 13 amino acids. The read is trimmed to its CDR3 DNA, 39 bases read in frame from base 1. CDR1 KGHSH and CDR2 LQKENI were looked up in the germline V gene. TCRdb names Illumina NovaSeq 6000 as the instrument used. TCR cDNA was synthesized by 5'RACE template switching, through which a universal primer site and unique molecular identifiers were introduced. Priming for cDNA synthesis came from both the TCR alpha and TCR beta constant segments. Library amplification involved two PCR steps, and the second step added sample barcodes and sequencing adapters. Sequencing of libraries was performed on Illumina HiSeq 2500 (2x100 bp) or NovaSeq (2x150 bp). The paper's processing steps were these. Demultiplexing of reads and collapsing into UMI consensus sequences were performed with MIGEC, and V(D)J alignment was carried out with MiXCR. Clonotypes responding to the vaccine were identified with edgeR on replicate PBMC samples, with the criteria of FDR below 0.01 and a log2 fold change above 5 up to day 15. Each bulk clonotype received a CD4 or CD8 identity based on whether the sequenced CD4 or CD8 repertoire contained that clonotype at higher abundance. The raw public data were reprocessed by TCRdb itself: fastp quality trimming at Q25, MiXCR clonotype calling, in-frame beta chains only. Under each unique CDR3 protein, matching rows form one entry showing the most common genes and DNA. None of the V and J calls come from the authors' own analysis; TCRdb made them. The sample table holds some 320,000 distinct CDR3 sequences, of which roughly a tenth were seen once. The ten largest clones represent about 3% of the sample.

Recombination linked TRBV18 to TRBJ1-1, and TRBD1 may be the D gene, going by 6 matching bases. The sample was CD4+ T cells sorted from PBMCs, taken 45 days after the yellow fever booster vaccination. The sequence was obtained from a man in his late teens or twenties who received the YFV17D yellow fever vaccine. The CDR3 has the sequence CASSRSQGTEAFF. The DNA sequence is TGTGCCAGCTCACGGTCACAGGGCACTGAAGCTTTCTTT.